These 17 T cell receptor beta chains were sequenced from one sample in a study of blood T cell repertoires in COVID-19. Method: immunoSEQ multiplex PCR; TCRdb's copy keeps in-frame clones and lacks some. Of 250,000 or so clones in the sample, 80% to 90% were seen once. Sequencing used peripheral blood. The receptor source for this set is a woman in her twenties or thirties with active or convalescent COVID-19.

This clone was picked up a small number of times. The V call is TRBV7-9, the J call TRBJ1-1; D is possibly TRBD1 (5 bases). Germline CDR1 reads SEHNR; CDR2 reads FQNEAQ (reference sequence). This CDR3 has 12 amino acids. The V end lost 3 bases, the J end lost 7 bases, and 9 bases lay between the germline ends. This chain's CDR3 is CASSFPGREAFF. In nucleotides, the CDR3 is TGTGCCAGCAGCTTTCCAGGGCGTGAAGCTTTCTTT.

This clone appeared once. The V gene is TRBV28, the J gene TRBJ2-7, with 8 bases identical to TRBD1. The CDR3 consists of 14 residues. V dropped 7 bases and J dropped 5; count of bases not matched to a gene: 10. Germline V CDR1 and CDR2: MDHEN, SYDVKM. CDR3 sequence reads: CASKTTGDLDEQYF. Written as DNA, the CDR3 is TGTGCCAGCAAAACGACAGGGGATTTGGACGAGCAGTACTTC.

A remark on this clone: In the same sample, other DNA sequences code for this CDR3. The chain uses TRBV29-1 and TRBJ1-2, with D maybe TRBD1 (5 bases). V dropped 7 bases and J dropped 6 bases, with 12 bases sitting between them. The CDR3 spans 11 residues. CDR1 SQVTM and CDR2 ANQGSEA come from the germline V gene. The CDR3 coding sequence is TGCAGCGCTCGCCGACAGAATGGCTACACCTTC. This encodes CSARRQNGYTF.

The chain uses TRBV7-8 and TRBJ2-3; TRBD2 aligns across 9 bases. V lost 3 bases to trimming and J lost 1 base; unmatched junction nucleotides: 5. Germline CDR1 and CDR2: SGHVS and FQNEAQ. This CDR3 is built from 16 residues. The CDR3 loop is CASSFLPSGGTDTQYF. DNA of the CDR3: TGTGCCAGCAGCTTCCTTCCTAGCGGGGGCACAGATACGCAGTATTTT.

This clone was seen only once. This rearrangement joins TRBV19 to TRBJ1-5, with D maybe TRBD1 (5 bases). Trimming pared 1 base from V and 9 bases from J, leaving 19 bases between. The CDR3 sequence is 16 residues long. CDR1 and CDR2 (germline): LNHDA, SQIVND (reference sequence). The CDR3 spells CASSIGGGTMKGPQHF. CDR3 nucleotides: TGTGCCAGTAGTATAGGGGGAGGGACTATGAAGGGGCCCCAGCATTTT.

This sequence joins TRBV4-3 and TRBJ1-4; D is perhaps TRBD1 (6 bases). Per the germline V gene, CDR1 is LGHNA and CDR2 is YSLEER. This CDR3 comprises 16 residues. V was pared by 0 bases and J by 8 bases, with 16 bases between. The CDR3 coding sequence is TGCGCCAGCAGCCAAGACAACCGGGGGGCAGGGGAAAAACTGTTTTTT. Protein: CASSQDNRGAGEKLFF.

V is TRBV4-2 and J is TRBJ2-2; 8 nucleotides line up with TRBD2. CDR3 length equals 17 residues. J was trimmed by 4 bases and V by 1 base; bases with no gene match: 8. Germline values: CDR1 LGHNA, CDR2 YNFKEQ. The CDR3 region is CASSQGLEAGATGELFF. In DNA, the CDR3 is TGTGCCAGCAGCCAAGGGTTAGAAGCGGGGGCCACCGGGGAGCTGTTTTTT.

The rearrangement uses TRBV12-3 or TRBV12-4 and TRBJ1-1, with 10 bases aligning to TRBD1. This CDR3 region has 13 residues. J gave up 5 bases and V 4 bases, and 1 base lay outside the gene matches. CDR3 sequence: CASSSGQGTEAFF. The CDR3 nucleotides read TGTGCCAGCAGTTCGGGACAGGGGACTGAAGCTTTCTTT.

V usage is TRBV5-1 and J usage is TRBJ1-4; tentative D call: TRBD1 (5 bases). The germline V and J ends were trimmed by 5 bases and 11 bases, with 16 bases remaining between them. The CDR3 length is 13 residues. CDR1 and CDR2 from the germline V gene are SGHRS and YFSETQ. CDR3 DNA: TGCGCCAGCAGTCCCCGGGGACTGAATAAACTGTTTTTT. Amino acids: CASSPRGLNKLFF. The variable domain in full, with the rest retrieved from reference TRBV5-1 and TRBJ1-4, is KAGVTQTPRYLIKTRGQQVTLSCSPISGHRSVSWYQQTPGQGLQFLFEYFSETQRNKGNFPGRFSGRQFSNSRSEMNVSTLELGDSALYLCASSPRGLNKLFFGSGTQLSVL.

The rearrangement uses TRBV19 and TRBJ1-2, with 9 bases aligning to TRBD1. V was pared by 7 bases and J by 8 bases, with 8 bases of the junction left unmatched. The CDR3 is 13 amino acids. Germline V gene lookup returns CDR1 LNHDA and CDR2 SQIVND (reference sequence). In nucleotides, the CDR3 is TGTGCCAGTACCCCCGGGACAGGGCGGGGCTACACCTTC. Translating it yields CASTPGTGRGYTF.

The chain is built from TRBV7-9 and TRBJ2-5; D is perhaps TRBD1 (6 bases). The CDR3 has 14 amino acids. The V end lost 5 bases, the J end lost 2 bases, and 12 bases lay between the germline ends. CDR1 SEHNR and CDR2 FQNEAQ come from the germline V gene (reference sequence). As DNA, the CDR3 is TGTGCCAGCAGCGACGGACAGTATCAAGAGACCCAGTACTTC. This sequence encodes CASSDGQYQETQYF.

The chain is built from TRBV6-2 or TRBV6-3 and TRBJ1-6, with 7 bases matching TRBD1. Germline CDR1 and CDR2: MNHEY and SVGEGT. With V trimmed by 5 bases and J by 10 bases, 5 bases remained unmatched. The CDR3 is 13 amino acids. Written as DNA, the CDR3 is TGTGCCAGCAGTACGACAGGGCTCTCACCCCTCCACTTT. This sequence encodes CASSTTGLSPLHF.

This clone was found once. The gene calls are TRBV6-2 or TRBV6-3 and TRBJ1-1, with 8 bases identical to TRBD1. The CDR3 totals 16 residues. The V gene's germline CDR1 is MNHEY and CDR2 SVGEGT. Unmatched junction bases numbered 7, after V lost 2 bases and J lost 2 bases. In nucleotides, the CDR3 is TGTGCCAGCAGTTACGCCGGGACAGGCCTTAACACTGAAGCTTTCTTT. It translates to CASSYAGTGLNTEAFF.

The CDR3 sequence: CASSLSQGLNEQFF. The CDR3 bases are TGCGCCAGCAGCTTGTCTCAGGGTTTAAATGAGCAGTTCTTC. The chain has TRBV5-1 and TRBJ2-1, with D possibly matching TRBD1 (5 bases). Looked up from germline, CDR1 is SGHRS and CDR2 is YFSETQ. The CDR3 has 14 residues. V lost 1 base, J lost 7 bases, and 12 bases lay in between.

This sequence joins TRBV29-1 and TRBJ1-1; weak D call: TRBD1 (6 bases). This CDR3 region has 13 residues. V was trimmed by 3 bases and J by 0 bases, leaving 8 bases between them. CDR1 SQVTM and CDR2 ANQGSEA come from the germline V gene. The chain's CDR3 is CSVDRGLNTEAFF. DNA of the CDR3: TGCAGCGTTGACAGGGGTTTGAACACTGAAGCTTTCTTT.

The chain carries TRBV28 and TRBJ2-4, with D tentatively TRBD2 (5 bases). The germline gives CDR1 MDHEN, CDR2 SYDVKM. Trimming shortened V by 4 bases and J by 0 bases, and 16 bases separated the two germline ends. This CDR3 has 17 residues. The CDR3 DNA follows: TGTGCCAGCAGTTCCCGGGGATTTGGCCTAGCCAAAAACATTCAGTACTTC. This codes for CASSSRGFGLAKNIQYF. Complete variable domain (other parts from reference TRBV28 and TRBJ2-4): DVKVTQSSRYLVKRTGEKVFLECVQDMDHENMFWYRQDPGLGLRLIYFSYDVKMKEKGDIPEGYSVSREKKERFSLILESASTNQTSMYLCASSSRGFGLAKNIQYFGAGTRLSVL.

The rearrangement links TRBV7-2 to TRBJ1-4; weak D call: TRBD1 (6 bases). The V gene lost 1 base and the J gene lost 8 bases, with 11 bases spanning the gap. CDR1 and CDR2 from the germline V gene are SGHTA and FQGNSA. The CDR3 is 14 residues long. CDR3 protein: CASSLVSGDEKLFF. DNA for the CDR3: TGTGCCAGCAGCTTAGTGTCAGGGGACGAAAAACTGTTTTTT.